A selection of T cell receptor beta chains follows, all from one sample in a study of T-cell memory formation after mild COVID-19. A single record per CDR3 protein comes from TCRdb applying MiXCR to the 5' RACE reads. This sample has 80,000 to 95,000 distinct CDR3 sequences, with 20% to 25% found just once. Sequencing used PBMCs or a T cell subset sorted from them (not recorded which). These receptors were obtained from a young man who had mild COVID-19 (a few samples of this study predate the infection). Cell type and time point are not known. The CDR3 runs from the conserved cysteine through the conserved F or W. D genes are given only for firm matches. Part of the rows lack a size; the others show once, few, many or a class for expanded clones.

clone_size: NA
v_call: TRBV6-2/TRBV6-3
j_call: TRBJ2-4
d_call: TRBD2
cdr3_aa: CASSYIWYRTSGGADSKNIQYF
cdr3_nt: TGTGCCAGCAGTTACATATGGTACCGGACTAGCGGGGGGGCCGATTCCAAAAACATTCAGTACTTC

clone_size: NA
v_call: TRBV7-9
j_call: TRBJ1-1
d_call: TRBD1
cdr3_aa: CASSLVGQGASEAFF
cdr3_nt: TGTGCCAGCAGCTTAGTGGGACAGGGGGCTTCGGAAGCTTTCTTT

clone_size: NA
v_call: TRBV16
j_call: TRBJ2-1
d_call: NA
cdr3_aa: CASSQSLGINEQFF
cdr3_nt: TGTGCCAGCAGCCAATCACTAGGAATCAATGAGCAGTTCTTC

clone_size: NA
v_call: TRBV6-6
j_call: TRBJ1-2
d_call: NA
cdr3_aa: CASSYNSGNYGYTF
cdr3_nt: TGTGCCAGCAGTTACAACAGCGGCAACTATGGCTACACCTTC

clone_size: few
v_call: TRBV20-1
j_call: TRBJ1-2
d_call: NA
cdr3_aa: CSATGLGGYTF
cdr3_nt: TGCAGTGCTACAGGGTTGGGTGGCTACACCTTC

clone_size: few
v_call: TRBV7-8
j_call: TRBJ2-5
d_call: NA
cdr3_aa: CASSSSSKTQYF
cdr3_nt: TGTGCCAGCAGCTCCTCCTCAAAGACCCAGTACTTC

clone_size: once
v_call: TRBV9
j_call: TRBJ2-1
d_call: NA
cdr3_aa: CASSVEAESSYNEQFF
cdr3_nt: TGTGCCAGCAGCGTAGAAGCAGAGAGCTCCTACAATGAGCAGTTCTTC

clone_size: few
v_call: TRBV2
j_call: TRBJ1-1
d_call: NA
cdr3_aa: CASSATTGNTEAFF
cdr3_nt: TGTGCCAGCAGTGCTACTACAGGGAACACTGAAGCTTTCTTT

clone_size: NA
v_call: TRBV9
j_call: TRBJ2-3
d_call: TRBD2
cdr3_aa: CASGVAGGGTDTQYF
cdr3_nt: TGTGCCAGCGGCGTAGCGGGGGGGGGCACAGATACGCAGTATTTT

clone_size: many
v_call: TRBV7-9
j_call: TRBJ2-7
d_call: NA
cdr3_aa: CASSFGVPYEQYF
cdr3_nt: TGTGCCAGCAGCTTTGGGGTTCCCTACGAGCAGTACTTC

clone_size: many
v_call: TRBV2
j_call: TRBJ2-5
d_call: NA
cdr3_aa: CACVEGWETQYF
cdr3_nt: TGTGCCTGCGTTGAGGGTTGGGAGACCCAGTACTTC

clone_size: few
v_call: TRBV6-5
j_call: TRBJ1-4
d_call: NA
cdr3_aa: CASRLRGRNEKLFF
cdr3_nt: TGTGCCAGCAGACTAAGAGGGAGAAATGAAAAACTGTTTTTT

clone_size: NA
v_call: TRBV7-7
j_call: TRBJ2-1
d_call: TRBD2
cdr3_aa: CASSPSSGENNEQFF
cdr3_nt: TGTGCTAGCAGCCCTTCTAGCGGAGAAAACAATGAGCAGTTCTTC

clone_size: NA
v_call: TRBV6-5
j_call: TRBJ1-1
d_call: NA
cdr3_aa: CASSYRGMNTEAFF
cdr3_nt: TGTGCCAGCAGTTACAGGGGTATGAACACTGAAGCTTTCTTT

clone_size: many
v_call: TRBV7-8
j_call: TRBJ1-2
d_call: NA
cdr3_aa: CASTLLQGPSYGYTF
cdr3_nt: TGTGCCAGCACCTTACTCCAGGGCCCCTCCTATGGCTACACCTTC

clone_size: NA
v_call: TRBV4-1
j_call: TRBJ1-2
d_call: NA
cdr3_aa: CASSHPGGENYGYTF
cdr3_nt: TGCGCCAGCAGCCACCCTGGGGGGGAAAACTATGGCTACACCTTC

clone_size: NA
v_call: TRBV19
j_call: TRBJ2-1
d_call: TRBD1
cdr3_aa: CASSPGTGGGNEQFF
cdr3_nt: TGTGCCAGTAGTCCTGGGACAGGGGGTGGCAATGAGCAGTTCTTC

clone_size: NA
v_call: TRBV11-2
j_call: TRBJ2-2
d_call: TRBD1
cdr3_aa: CASRREGGTGYTGELFF
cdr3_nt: TGTGCCAGCAGAAGAGAAGGGGGGACAGGGTACACCGGGGAGCTGTTTTTT

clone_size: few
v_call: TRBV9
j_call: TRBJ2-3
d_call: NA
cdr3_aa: CASSPRGREADTQYF
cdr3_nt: TGTGCCAGCAGTCCTAGAGGCAGGGAAGCAGATACGCAGTATTTT

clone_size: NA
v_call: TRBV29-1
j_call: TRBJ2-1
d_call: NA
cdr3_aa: CSAFTRMSEQFF
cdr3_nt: TGCAGCGCCTTTACTAGAATGAGTGAGCAGTTCTTC

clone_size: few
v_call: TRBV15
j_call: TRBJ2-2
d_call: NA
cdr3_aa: CATSRDGPNTGELFF
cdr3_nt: TGTGCCACCAGCAGGGACGGCCCGAACACCGGGGAGCTGTTTTTT

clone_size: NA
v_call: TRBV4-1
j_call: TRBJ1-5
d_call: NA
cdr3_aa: CASSQAGRQLNQPQHF
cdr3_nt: TGCGCCAGCAGCCAGGCGGGGCGGCAACTCAATCAGCCCCAGCATTTT

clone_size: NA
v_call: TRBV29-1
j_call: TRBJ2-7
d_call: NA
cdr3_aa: CSVTGTAIYEQYF
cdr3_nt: TGCAGCGTCACCGGGACGGCGATTTACGAGCAGTACTTC

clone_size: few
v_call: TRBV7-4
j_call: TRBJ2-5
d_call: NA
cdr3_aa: CASSPVRLQETQYF
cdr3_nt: TGTGCCAGCAGCCCGGTCCGACTCCAAGAGACCCAGTACTTC

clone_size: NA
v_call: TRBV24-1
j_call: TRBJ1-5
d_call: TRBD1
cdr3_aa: CATGQGAYSNQPQHF
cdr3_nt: TGTGCCACGGGACAGGGGGCCTATAGCAATCAGCCCCAGCATTTT

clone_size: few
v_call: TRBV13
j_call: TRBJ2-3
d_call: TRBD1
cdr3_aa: CASSFDRVGTDTQYF
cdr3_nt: TGTGCCAGCAGCTTCGACAGGGTGGGCACAGATACGCAGTATTTT

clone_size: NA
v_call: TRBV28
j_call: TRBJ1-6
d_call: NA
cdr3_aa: CASRLGENSPLHF
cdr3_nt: TGTGCCAGCCGCCTGGGAGAAAATTCACCCCTCCACTTT

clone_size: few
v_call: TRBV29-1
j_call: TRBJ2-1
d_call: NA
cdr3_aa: CSVEEPSSYNEQFF
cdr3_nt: TGCAGCGTTGAAGAGCCGAGCTCCTACAATGAGCAGTTCTTC

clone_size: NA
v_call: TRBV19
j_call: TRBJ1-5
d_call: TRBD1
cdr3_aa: CASQGNNQPQHF
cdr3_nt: TGTGCTTCACAGGGGAACAATCAGCCCCAGCATTTT

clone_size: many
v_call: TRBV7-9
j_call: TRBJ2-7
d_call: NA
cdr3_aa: CASSLGGHEQYF
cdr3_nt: TGTGCCAGCAGCTTAGGTGGACACGAGCAGTACTTC

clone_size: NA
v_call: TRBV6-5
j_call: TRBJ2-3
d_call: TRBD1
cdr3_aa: CASSYQGAGGVDTQYF
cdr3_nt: TGTGCCAGCAGTTACCAGGGGGCCGGAGGGGTAGATACGCAGTATTTT

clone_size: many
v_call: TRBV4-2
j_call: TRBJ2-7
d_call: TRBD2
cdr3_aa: CASSQGLAGGYEQYF
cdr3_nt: TGTGCCAGCAGCCAAGGACTAGCGGGGGGGTACGAGCAGTACTTC

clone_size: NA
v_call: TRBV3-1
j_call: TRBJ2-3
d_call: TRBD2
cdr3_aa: CASSQDSVAGSTDTQYF
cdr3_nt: TGTGCCAGCAGCCAAGACTCGGTAGCGGGGTCGACAGATACGCAGTATTTT

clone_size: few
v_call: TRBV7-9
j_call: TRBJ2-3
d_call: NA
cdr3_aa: CASSLAQRGTDTQYF
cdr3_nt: TGTGCCAGCAGCTTAGCGCAGCGGGGCACAGATACGCAGTATTTT

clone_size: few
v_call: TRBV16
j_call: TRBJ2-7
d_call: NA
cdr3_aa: CASSQSAQSYEQYF
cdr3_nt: TGTGCCAGCAGCCAATCTGCTCAATCCTACGAGCAGTACTTC

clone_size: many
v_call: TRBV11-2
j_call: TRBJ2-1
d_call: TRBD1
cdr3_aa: CASSSTGGDEQFF
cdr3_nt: TGTGCCAGCAGCTCGACAGGGGGCGATGAGCAGTTCTTC

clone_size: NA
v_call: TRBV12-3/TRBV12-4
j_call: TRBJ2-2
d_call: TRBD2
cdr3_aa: CASSSGLAGNTGELFF
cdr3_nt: TGTGCCAGCAGCTCCGGACTAGCGGGGAACACCGGGGAGCTGTTTTTT

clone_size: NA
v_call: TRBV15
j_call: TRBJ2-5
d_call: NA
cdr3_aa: CATSSWGGDTETQYF
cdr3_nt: TGTGCCACCAGCAGCTGGGGGGGCGATACAGAGACCCAGTACTTC

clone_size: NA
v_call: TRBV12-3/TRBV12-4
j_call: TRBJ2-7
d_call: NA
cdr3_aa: CASSLEGSSYEQYF
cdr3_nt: TGTGCCAGCAGTTTGGAGGGGAGCTCCTACGAGCAGTACTTC

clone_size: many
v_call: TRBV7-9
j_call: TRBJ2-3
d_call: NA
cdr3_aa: CASSLSDTQYF
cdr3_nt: TGTGCCAGCAGCTTATCAGATACGCAGTATTTT

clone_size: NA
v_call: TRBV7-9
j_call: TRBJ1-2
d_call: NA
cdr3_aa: CASSPEGGKGGYTF
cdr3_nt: TGTGCCAGCAGCCCGGAGGGTGGGAAGGGAGGCTACACCTTC

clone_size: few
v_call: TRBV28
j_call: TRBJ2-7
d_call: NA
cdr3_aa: CASSLSEKQYF
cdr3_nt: TGTGCCAGCAGCCTGAGTGAGAAGCAGTACTTC

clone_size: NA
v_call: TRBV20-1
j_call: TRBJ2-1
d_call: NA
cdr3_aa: CSASGRGLNEQFF
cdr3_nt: TGCAGTGCCAGCGGGCGGGGGCTCAATGAGCAGTTCTTC

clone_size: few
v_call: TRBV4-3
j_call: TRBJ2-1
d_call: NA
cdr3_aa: CASSEEEAYNEQFF
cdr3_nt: TGCGCCAGCAGCGAGGAAGAGGCCTACAATGAGCAGTTCTTC

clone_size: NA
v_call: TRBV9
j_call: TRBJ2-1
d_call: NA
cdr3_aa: CASSVQGGGAQNEQFF
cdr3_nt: TGTGCCAGCAGCGTACAAGGCGGGGGCGCGCAGAATGAGCAGTTCTTC

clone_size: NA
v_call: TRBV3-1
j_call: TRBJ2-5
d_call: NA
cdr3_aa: CASSRANQGIRTQYF
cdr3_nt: TGTGCCAGCAGCCGCGCCAATCAGGGGATCAGGACCCAGTACTTC

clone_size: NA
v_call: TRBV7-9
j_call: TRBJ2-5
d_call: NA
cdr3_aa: CASSLQDKVPYF
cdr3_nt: TGTGCCAGCAGCTTACAGGACAAAGTCCCGTACTTC

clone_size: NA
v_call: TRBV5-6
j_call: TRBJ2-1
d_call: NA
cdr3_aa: CASSLYGGPGYYNEQFF
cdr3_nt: TGTGCCAGCAGCTTGTACGGGGGGCCGGGGTATTACAATGAGCAGTTCTTC

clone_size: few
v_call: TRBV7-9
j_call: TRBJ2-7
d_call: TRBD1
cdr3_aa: CASSLAGQPREQYF
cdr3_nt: TGTGCCAGCAGCTTAGCGGGACAGCCTCGGGAGCAGTACTTC

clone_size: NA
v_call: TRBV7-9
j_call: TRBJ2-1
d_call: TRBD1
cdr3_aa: CASSLSGQSNEQFF
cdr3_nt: TGTGCCAGCAGCTTATCGGGACAGAGCAATGAGCAGTTCTTC

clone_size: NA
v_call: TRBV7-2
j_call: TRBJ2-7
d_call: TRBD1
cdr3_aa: CASSLGAGGLEQYF
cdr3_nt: TGTGCCAGCAGCTTAGGGGCAGGGGGCTTAGAGCAGTACTTC

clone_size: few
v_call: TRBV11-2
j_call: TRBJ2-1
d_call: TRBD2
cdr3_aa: CASSLTSGGSYNEQFF
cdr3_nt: TGTGCCAGCAGCCTGACTAGCGGGGGGTCGTACAATGAGCAGTTCTTC